These 23 T cell receptor beta chains were sequenced from one sample in a study of cytomegalovirus exposure and HLA in healthy donors. Some clones are missing from TCRdb's copy, which holds only in-frame ones; the method was immunoSEQ multiplex PCR. The profile shows 200,000 to 250,000 clones, over 65% of them singletons. The sequencing input was PBMCs. These receptors were taken from a woman younger than 30 in good health and CMV-seronegative.

This clone occurred a few times. The chain recombines TRBV2 with TRBJ2-2; D ambiguous. Trimming removed 4 bases at V and 5 bases at J, with 8 bases between. CDR1 SNHLY and CDR2 FYNNEI come from the germline V gene. CDR3 size: 13 residues. This CDR3 reads CASSVVQTGELFF. The CDR3 region has the DNA TGTGCCAGCAGTGTGGTTCAGACCGGGGAGCTGTTTTTT.

The V and J genes are TRBV6-1 and TRBJ2-1; the D is unclear. Germline CDR1 reads MNHNS; CDR2 reads SASEGT. The CDR3 loop spans 13 amino acids. V shed 2 bases and J shed 15 bases, with 17 bases lying between them. As DNA, the CDR3 is TGTGCCAGCAGTGAATATGGGCTCCCGGTGCTGTTCTTC. Protein: CASSEYGLPVLFF.

The chain couples TRBV6-6 to TRBJ1-5, with 7 bases that match TRBD1. V shed 6 bases, J shed 7 bases, and the junction held 9 bases outside the gene matches. There are 14 residues in the CDR3. Germline lookup yields CDR1 MNHNY and CDR2 SVGAGI (reference sequence). In nucleotides, the CDR3 is TGTGCCAGCAGGCACGACAGGGAAGGGCAGCCCCAGCATTTT. Translating it yields CASRHDREGQPQHF.

The chain links TRBV7-9 to TRBJ2-2; 7 bases map to TRBD1. V shed 5 bases, J shed 1 base, and the junction held 7 bases outside the gene matches. The CDR3 is 16 amino acids. From germline, CDR1 is SEHNR and CDR2 FQNEAQ (reference sequence). For the CDR3, the DNA is TGTGCCAGCAGCCCTGGGACAGATTTGAACACCGGGGAGCTGTTTTTT. It encodes CASSPGTDLNTGELFF.

V usage is TRBV10-3 and J usage is TRBJ2-1; D is possibly TRBD2 (6 bases). The CDR3 extends over 12 amino acids. The ends were cut back, 5 bases at V and 9 bases at J, with 11 bases in the middle. Looked up from germline, CDR1 is ENHRY and CDR2 is SYGVKD. CDR3 DNA: TGTGCCATCAGTCCTAGCGTGGGTGAGCAGTTCTTC. Its translation: CAISPSVGEQFF.

This clone appeared a few times. The rearrangement uses TRBV6-1 and TRBJ1-2, with 7 nucleotides matching TRBD1. Losses at the gene ends were 7 bases for V and 8 bases for J; bases not matched to a gene: 7. The germline CDR1 and CDR2 sequences are MNHNS and SASEGT. The CDR3 loop spans 12 amino acids. The CDR3 sequence is CASTSDRVGYTF. In DNA form, the CDR3 reads TGTGCCAGCACCAGTGACAGGGTAGGCTACACCTTC.

The chain carries TRBV5-6 and TRBJ1-2; the match to TRBD1 covers 8 bases. Per germline, CDR1 SGHDT and CDR2 YYEEEE. The CDR3 extends over 14 amino acids. Germline trimming cut 4 bases from V and 7 bases from J; bases unmatched to any gene: 9. This CDR3 is CASSQGAANSGYTF. The CDR3 DNA sequence: TGTGCCAGCAGCCAGGGGGCGGCTAACAGTGGCTACACCTTC.

V gene TRBV27 combines with J gene TRBJ1-1; D uncertain. Per germline, CDR1 MNHEY and CDR2 SMNVEV (reference sequence). The V end was cut by 2 bases, the J end by 1 base, with 5 bases between. There are 13 residues in the CDR3. The CDR3 protein is CASSLGWNTEAFF. CDR3 DNA: TGTGCCAGCAGTTTAGGGTGGAACACTGAAGCTTTCTTT.

This clone was seen only once. The chain recombines TRBV7-3 with TRBJ1-1; possible D gene TRBD1, 6 bases. Germline V gene data show CDR1 as SGHTA and CDR2 as FQGTGA. Trimming left V 7 bases short and J 5 bases short, with 14 bases between. The CDR3 is made up of 13 amino acids. The CDR3 reads CASKLYRDTEAFF. The CDR3 DNA reads as TGTGCCAGCAAACTGTACAGGGATACTGAAGCTTTCTTT.

The chain joins TRBV6-5 to TRBJ2-3; 8 positions agree with TRBD1. Germline V gene sequence: CDR1 MNHEY, CDR2 SVGAGI. Germline trimming cut 10 bases from V and 1 base from J; bases unmatched to any gene: 7. There are 14 residues in the CDR3. CDR3: CATSGQGRTDTQYF. CDR3 nucleotides: TGTGCCACCAGCGGACAGGGACGCACAGATACGCAGTATTTT.

The chain links TRBV9 to TRBJ2-5; a possible D gene is TRBD1 (5 bases). Germline CDR1 is SGDLS and CDR2 is YYNGEE. The CDR3 sequence is 14 residues long. The V and J ends lost 2 bases and 5 bases respectively, with 13 bases between them. CDR3 region: CASSVSGSRETQYF. The CDR3 region has the DNA TGTGCCAGCAGCGTTTCAGGGTCACGGGAGACCCAGTACTTC. Full variable domain (remainder filled in from reference TRBV9 and TRBJ2-5): DSGVTQTPKHLITATGQRVTLRCSPRSGDLSVYWYQQSLDQGLQFLIQYYNGEERAKGNILERFSAQQFPDLHSELNLSSLELGDSALYFCASSVSGSRETQYFGPGTRLLVL.

The rearrangement links TRBV27 to TRBJ2-1; TRBD2 might be the D (6 bases). Deletions cut 5 bases from V and 8 bases from J, with 19 bases between. CDR3 length: 15 amino acids. Germline CDR1 MNHEY, CDR2 SMNVEV (reference sequence). The CDR3 coding sequence is TGTGCCAGCAGTCCCAGGAGGGAGTTCGGGGATGAGCAGTTCTTC. Translated, it gives CASSPRREFGDEQFF.

The chain uses TRBV6-1 and TRBJ2-5; D may be TRBD1 (5 bases). V was shortened by 2 bases and J by 4 bases, with 11 bases between the two germline ends. Per the germline V gene, CDR1 is MNHNS and CDR2 is SASEGT. The CDR3 contains 14 residues. The CDR3 protein is CASSEFSRGETQYF. CDR3 nucleotide sequence: TGTGCCAGCAGTGAATTCAGTAGGGGAGAGACCCAGTACTTC.

The chain combines TRBV6-6 with TRBJ1-5; 7 bases fit TRBD1. The J segment lost 0 bases and the V segment lost 6 bases, leaving 8 bases of the junction unmatched. CDR3 length equals 16 residues. Germline assignment: CDR1 MNHNY and CDR2 SVGAGI (reference sequence). DNA for the CDR3: TGTGCCAGCAGCTCCGGGACAGTTTATAGCAATCAGCCCCAGCATTTT. It codes for CASSSGTVYSNQPQHF.

This clone was detected only a few times. This sequence joins TRBV11-2 and TRBJ1-1, with 7 positions matching TRBD1. The V gene end was trimmed by 1 base and the J gene end by 11 bases; junction bases not matched to a gene: 13. This CDR3 spans 15 amino acids. The germline V gene has CDR1 SGHAT and CDR2 FQNNGV. CDR3 protein: CASSLVFGPTGNAFF. DNA for the CDR3: TGTGCCAGCAGCTTAGTCTTTGGCCCGACAGGGAACGCTTTCTTT.

This chain links TRBV27 with TRBJ1-3; D not resolved. Germline values: CDR1 MNHEY, CDR2 SMNVEV (reference sequence). The CDR3 spans 13 residues. Trimming stripped 2 bases from V and 3 bases from J, with 5 bases between. The CDR3 DNA sequence: TGTGCCAGCAGTTTACGGAGTGGAAACACCATATATTTT. Translation: CASSLRSGNTIYF.

The genes are TRBV5-6 and TRBJ2-3; weak D call: TRBD2 (7 bases). The V end was cut by 0 bases, the J end by 5 bases, with 16 bases between. CDR1 is SGHDT, CDR2 YYEEEE, per germline. The CDR3 extends over 16 amino acids. The CDR3 loop reads CASSLVLAGAGDTQYF. The CDR3 DNA is TGTGCCAGCAGCTTGGTTCTGGCGGGGGCCGGAGATACGCAGTATTTT.

The gene calls are TRBV2 and TRBJ1-5, with D unresolved. Germline V lookup: CDR1 SNHLY, CDR2 FYNNEI. V was pared by 6 bases and J by 0 bases, with 12 bases between. The CDR3 has 15 amino acids. CDR3 protein: CASSETGFSNQPQHF. In DNA form, the CDR3 reads TGTGCCAGCAGCGAGACGGGGTTTAGCAATCAGCCCCAGCATTTT.

The chain combines TRBV5-1 with TRBJ2-7; a possible D gene is TRBD1 (5 bases). V gave up 0 bases and J gave up 3 bases, with 10 bases separating them. Germline loops: CDR1 SGHRS, CDR2 YFSETQ. The CDR3 is made up of 14 amino acids. CDR3 sequence reads: CASSLADQGYEQYF. CDR3 coding DNA: TGCGCCAGCAGCTTGGCCGACCAGGGCTACGAGCAGTACTTC.

The V and J genes are TRBV5-1 and TRBJ2-7; D is undetermined. In germline, CDR1 is SGHRS, CDR2 YFSETQ. This CDR3 is built from 12 residues. V shed 4 bases and J shed 2 bases, with 7 bases lying between them. CDR3 protein: CASSHGAYEQYF. The DNA for the CDR3 is TGCGCCAGCAGCCACGGCGCCTACGAGCAGTACTTC.

V usage is TRBV18 and J usage is TRBJ1-1, with unresolved D. Trimming removed 6 bases from V and 6 bases from J, with 17 bases in between. The CDR3 length is 14 residues. Germline CDR1 and CDR2: KGHSH and LQKENI. The CDR3 DNA follows: TGTGCCAGCTCCCCGAGGGCATTGAGGCCTGAAGCTTTCTTT. Protein product: CASSPRALRPEAFF.

The CDR3 sequence: CASSLGAYEQYF. The CDR3, as DNA: TGTGCCAGCAGCTTAGGGGCCTACGAGCAGTACTTC. This sequence joins TRBV7-8 and TRBJ2-7; D is uncertain. V gave up 1 base and J gave up 2 bases, with 3 bases separating them. Germline values: CDR1 SGHVS, CDR2 FQNEAQ. There are 12 residues in the CDR3.

This chain uses TRBV5-6 with TRBJ1-5; no clear D gene. Deletions cut 2 bases from V and 6 bases from J, with 9 bases between. Germline CDR1 and CDR2: SGHDT and YYEEEE. This CDR3 has 13 amino acids. The CDR3 sequence: CASSFGEGQPQHF. CDR3 DNA: TGTGCCAGCAGCTTCGGCGAAGGTCAGCCCCAGCATTTT.